These 6 T cell receptor beta chains came from one sample sequenced in a study of regulatory T cells in long-lasting Graves disease. Time point in this sample: newly diagnosed GD, antithyroid drugs for less than 3 months. Making the TCR library involved RNA that had been extracted from PBMCs. Building the TCR beta libraries relied on iRepertoire HTBI primers, and CDR3 regions underwent Arm-PCR. TCRdb re-called the multiplex PCR reads with MiXCR, one entry per CDR3 protein. The sample records roughly 380,000 distinct CDR3 sequences, 16% being singletons. These same data were also listed under a study on T cells in Graves' hyperthyroidism and ophthalmopathy.

The sample was peripheral blood mononuclear cells (PBMCs), taken at new diagnosis, from a patient treated with antithyroid drugs. All receptors come from a man aged 40-49 years with Graves disease.

Only a few counts were recorded for this clonotype. A much larger clonotype is one base distant, so this may be a read error. The chain joins TRBV5-6 to TRBJ1-2, with D unresolved. Germline CDR1 is SGHDT and CDR2 is YYEEEE. The CDR3 loop spans 13 amino acids. The germline V and J ends were trimmed by 0 bases and 2 bases, with 5 bases remaining between them. Here the CDR3 reads CASSLVENYGYTF. The CDR3 nucleotides read TGTGCCAGCAGCTTGGTGGAGAACTATGGCTACACCTTC.

This clonotype was picked up many times. The rearrangement joins TRBV7-2 to TRBJ2-5, with D possibly being TRBD1 (6 bases). The V end lost 3 bases, the J end lost 9 bases, and 11 bases lay between the germline ends. Germline CDR1 is SGHTA and CDR2 is FQGNSA. The CDR3 spans 12 residues. CDR3 residues: CASSLNRASQYF. In DNA form, the CDR3 reads TGTGCCAGCAGCTTGAACAGGGCGTCCCAGTACTTC.

This clonotype was recorded at least ten times. This chain joins TRBV29-1 and TRBJ2-2; 9 nucleotides line up with TRBD1. Per the germline V gene, CDR1 is SQVTM and CDR2 is ANQGSEA. V lost 4 bases and J lost 3; bases outside the gene matches: 3. The CDR3 contains 14 residues. This chain's CDR3 is CSVGWTGDTGELFF. Written as DNA, the CDR3 is TGCAGCGTTGGTTGGACAGGGGACACCGGGGAGCTGTTTTTT.

This clonotype was counted many times. The V and J genes are TRBV5-6 and TRBJ2-7, with TRBD2 matching 10 bases. This CDR3 region has 16 residues. With V trimmed by 4 bases and J by 3 bases, 10 bases remained unmatched. The germline CDR1 and CDR2 sequences are SGHDT and YYEEEE. DNA for the CDR3: TGTGCCAGCAGCAATACAGGGACTAGCGTATACTACGAGCAGTACTTC. Residues: CASSNTGTSVYYEQYF. Filled out from reference TRBV5-6 and TRBJ2-7, the complete variable domain reads DAGVTQSPTHLIKTRGQQVTLRCSPKSGHDTVSWYQQALGQGPQFIFQYYEEEERQRGNFPDRFSGHQFPNYSSELNVNALLLGDSALYLCASSNTGTSVYYEQYFGPGTRLTVT.

Notes on this clonotype: A much larger clone is a single base away; this may be a read error. The rearrangement links TRBV11-2 to TRBJ2-1; TRBD2 is a possible D gene (7 bases). Matching the DNA end better, TRBJ2-5 makes the J call doubtful. The CDR3 extends over 17 amino acids. CDR1 SGHAT and CDR2 FQNNGV come from the germline V gene. The CDR3 DNA follows: TGTGCCAGCAGCCTAAGACTTGGGGGGGGGCTCCAAGAGACCCAGTACTTC. Protein product: CASSLRLGGGLQETQYF.

This clonotype was detected a few times. This sequence joins TRBV11-2 and TRBJ1-1; D unresolved. CDR1 SGHAT and CDR2 FQNNGV come from the germline V gene. The CDR3 has 14 residues. V was pared by 0 bases and J by 2 bases, with 7 bases between. CDR3 nucleotide sequence: TGTGCCAGCAGCTTAGACTGGAGTAACACTGAAGCTTTCTTT. Translation gives CASSLDWSNTEAFF.